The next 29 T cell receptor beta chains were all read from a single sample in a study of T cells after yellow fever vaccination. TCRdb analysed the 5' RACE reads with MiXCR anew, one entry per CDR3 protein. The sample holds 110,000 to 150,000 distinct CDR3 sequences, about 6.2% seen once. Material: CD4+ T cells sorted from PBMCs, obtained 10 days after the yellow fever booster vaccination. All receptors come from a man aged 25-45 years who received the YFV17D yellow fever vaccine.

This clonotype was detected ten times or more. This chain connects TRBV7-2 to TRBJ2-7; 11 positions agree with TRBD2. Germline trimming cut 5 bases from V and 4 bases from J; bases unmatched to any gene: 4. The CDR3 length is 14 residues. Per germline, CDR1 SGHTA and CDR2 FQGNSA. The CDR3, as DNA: TGTGCCAGCAGCACTAGCGGGAGCTCTTACGAGCAGTACTTC. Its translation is CASSTSGSSYEQYF. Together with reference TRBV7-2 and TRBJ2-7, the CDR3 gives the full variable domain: GAGVSQSPSNKVTEKGKDVELRCDPISGHTALYWYRQSLGQGLEFLIYFQGNSAPDKSGLPSDRFSAERTGGSVSTLTIQRTQQEDSAVYLCASSTSGSSYEQYFGPGTRLTVT.

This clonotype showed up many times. DNA for the CDR3: TGTGCCAGCAGTTCCTCTAGTGTTGAGCAGTTCTTC. It encodes CASSSSSVEQFF. The chain couples TRBV12-3 or TRBV12-4 to TRBJ2-1; D gene unclear. Trimming took 4 bases from V and 9 from J, leaving 10 bases between them. CDR3 length: 12 amino acids.

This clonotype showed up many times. The CDR3 DNA reads TGCGCCAGCAGCACCTCTAGCGCGCAAGAGACCCAGTACTTC. This translates into CASSTSSAQETQYF. V and J are TRBV10-1 and TRBJ2-5, with a weak D call TRBD2 (6 bases). The germline V gene encodes CDR1 WNHNN and CDR2 SYGVQD (reference sequence). This CDR3 is built from 14 residues. Between the trimmed V and J ends, which lost 6 bases and 2 bases, there was a span of 13 bases.

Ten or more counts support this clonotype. The CDR3: CSASVPTSTSGGYYEQYF. The CDR3 region has the DNA TGCAGTGCTAGTGTTCCCACGTCGACTAGCGGAGGTTACTACGAGCAGTACTTC. The chain uses TRBV20-1 and TRBJ2-7; 9 nucleotides align to TRBD2. This CDR3 comprises 18 residues. Trimming at V came to 3 bases and at J to 3 bases, leaving 18 bases not matched to a gene. From germline, CDR1 is DFQATT and CDR2 SNEGSKA (reference sequence).

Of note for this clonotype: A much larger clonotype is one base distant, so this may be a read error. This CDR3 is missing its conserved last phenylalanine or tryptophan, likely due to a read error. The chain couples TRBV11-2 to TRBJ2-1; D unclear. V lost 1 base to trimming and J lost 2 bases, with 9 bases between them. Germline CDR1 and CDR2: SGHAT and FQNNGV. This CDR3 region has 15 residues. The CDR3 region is CASSLAHGTYNEQFS. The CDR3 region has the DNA TGTGCCAGCAGCTTAGCGCACGGAACCTACAATGAGCAGTTCTCC.

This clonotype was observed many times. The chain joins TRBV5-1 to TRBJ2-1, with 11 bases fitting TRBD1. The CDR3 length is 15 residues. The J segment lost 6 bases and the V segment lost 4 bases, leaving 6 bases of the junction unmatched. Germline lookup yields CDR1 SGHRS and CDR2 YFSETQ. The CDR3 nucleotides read TGCGCCAGCAGCCCTGGCGGGACAGGGGGCAATGAGCAGTTCTTC. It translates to CASSPGGTGGNEQFF.

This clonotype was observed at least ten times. CDR3 amino acids: CASKRGSSNTEAFF. The CDR3 nucleotides are TGTGCCAGCAAAAGAGGGAGTTCGAACACTGAAGCTTTCTTT. The chain carries TRBV7-9 and TRBJ1-1; D gene uncertain. Germline-derived CDR1 and CDR2 are SEHNR and FQNEAQ (reference sequence). V lost 7 bases and J 1 base, leaving 13 bases between the germline ends. The CDR3 contains 14 residues.

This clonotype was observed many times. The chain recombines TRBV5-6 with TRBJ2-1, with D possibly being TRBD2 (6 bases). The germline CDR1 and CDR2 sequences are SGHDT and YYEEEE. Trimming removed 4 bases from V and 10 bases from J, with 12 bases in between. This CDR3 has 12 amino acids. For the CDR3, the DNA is TGTGCCAGCAGCCCCCAAGGAGGGGAGCAGTTCTTC. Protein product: CASSPQGGEQFF.

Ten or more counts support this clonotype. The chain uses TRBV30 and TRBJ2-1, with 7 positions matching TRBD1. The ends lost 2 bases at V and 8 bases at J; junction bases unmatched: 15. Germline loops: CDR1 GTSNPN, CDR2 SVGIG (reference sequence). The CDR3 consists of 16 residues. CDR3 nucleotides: TGTGCCTGGAGTTTAAGAGCAGGGGGATTAATTCATGAGCAGTTCTTC. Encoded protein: CAWSLRAGGLIHEQFF.

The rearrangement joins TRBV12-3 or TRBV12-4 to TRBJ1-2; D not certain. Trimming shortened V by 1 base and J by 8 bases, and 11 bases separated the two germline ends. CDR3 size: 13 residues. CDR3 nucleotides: TGTGCCAGCAGTTTAGACGGTGTGCTAGGCTACACCTTC. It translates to CASSLDGVLGYTF.

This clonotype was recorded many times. CDR3 sequence (DNA): TGTGCCAGCAGGCTGTCCGGGACTAGTAACGAGCAGTACTTC. This sequence encodes CASRLSGTSNEQYF. The gene calls are TRBV7-2 and TRBJ2-7; TRBD2 matches 8 bases. Per germline, CDR1 SGHTA and CDR2 FQGNSA. The CDR3 spans 14 residues. V trimming: 6 bases; J trimming: 5 bases; junction bases outside the gene matches: 9.

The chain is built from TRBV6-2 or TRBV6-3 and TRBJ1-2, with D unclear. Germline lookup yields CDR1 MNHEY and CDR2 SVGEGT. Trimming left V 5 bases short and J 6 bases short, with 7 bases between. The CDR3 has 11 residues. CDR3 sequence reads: CASSALDGYTF. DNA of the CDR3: TGTGCCAGCAGTGCGTTAGATGGCTACACCTTC.

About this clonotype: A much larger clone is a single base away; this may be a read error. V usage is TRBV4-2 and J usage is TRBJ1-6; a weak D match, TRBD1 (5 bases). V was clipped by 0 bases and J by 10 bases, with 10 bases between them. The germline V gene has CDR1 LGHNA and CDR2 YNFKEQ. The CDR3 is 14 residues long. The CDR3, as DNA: TGTGCCAGCAGCCAAGATTGCGGGGACTCACCCCTCCACTTT. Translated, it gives CASSQDCGDSPLHF.

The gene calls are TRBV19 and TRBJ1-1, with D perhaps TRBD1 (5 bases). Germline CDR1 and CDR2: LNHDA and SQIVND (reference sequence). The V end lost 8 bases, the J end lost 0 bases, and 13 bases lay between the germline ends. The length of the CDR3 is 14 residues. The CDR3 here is CASRQGTMNTEAFF. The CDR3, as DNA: TGTGCCAGTCGGCAGGGAACTATGAACACTGAAGCTTTCTTT.

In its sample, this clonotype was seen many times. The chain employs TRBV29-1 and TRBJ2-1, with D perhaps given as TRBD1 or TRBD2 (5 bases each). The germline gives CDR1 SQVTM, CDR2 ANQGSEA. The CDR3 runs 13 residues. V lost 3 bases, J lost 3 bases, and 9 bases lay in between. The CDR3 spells CSVEGRGYNEQFF. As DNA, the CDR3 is TGCAGCGTTGAGGGACGGGGCTACAATGAGCAGTTCTTC.

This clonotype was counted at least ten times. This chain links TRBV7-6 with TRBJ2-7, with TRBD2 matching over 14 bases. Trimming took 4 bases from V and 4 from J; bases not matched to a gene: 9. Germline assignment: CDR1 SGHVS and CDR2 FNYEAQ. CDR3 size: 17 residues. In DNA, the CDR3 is TGTGCCAGCAGCTCCAGGGGCGGGACTAGCGGGAGTTACGAGCAGTACTTC. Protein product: CASSSRGGTSGSYEQYF.

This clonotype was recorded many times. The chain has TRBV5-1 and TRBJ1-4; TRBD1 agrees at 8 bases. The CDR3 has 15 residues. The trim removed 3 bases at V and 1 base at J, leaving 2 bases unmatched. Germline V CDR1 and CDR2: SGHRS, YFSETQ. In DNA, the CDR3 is TGCGCCAGCAGCTGGGGGACAGGAACTAATGAAAAACTGTTTTTT. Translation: CASSWGTGTNEKLFF.

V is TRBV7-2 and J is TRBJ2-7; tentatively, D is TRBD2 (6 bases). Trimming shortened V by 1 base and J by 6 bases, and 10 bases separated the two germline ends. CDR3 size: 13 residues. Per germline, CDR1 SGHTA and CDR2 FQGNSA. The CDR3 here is CASSLEGTFEQYF. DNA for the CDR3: TGTGCCAGCAGCTTAGAAGGGACTTTCGAGCAGTACTTC.

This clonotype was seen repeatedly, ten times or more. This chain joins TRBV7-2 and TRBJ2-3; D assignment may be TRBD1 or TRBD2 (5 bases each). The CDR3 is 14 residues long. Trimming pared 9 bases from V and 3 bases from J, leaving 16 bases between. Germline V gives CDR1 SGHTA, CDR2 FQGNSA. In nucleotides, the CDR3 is TGTGCCAGTTTTAAGTGGGACGGAACAGATACGCAGTATTTT. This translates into CASFKWDGTDTQYF.

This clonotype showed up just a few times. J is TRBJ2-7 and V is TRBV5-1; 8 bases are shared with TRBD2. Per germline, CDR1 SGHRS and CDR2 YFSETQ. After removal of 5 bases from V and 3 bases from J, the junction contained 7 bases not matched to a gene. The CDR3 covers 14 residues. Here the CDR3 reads CASRPAGEGYEQYF. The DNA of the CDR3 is TGCGCCAGCAGACCAGCGGGAGAGGGCTACGAGCAGTACTTC.

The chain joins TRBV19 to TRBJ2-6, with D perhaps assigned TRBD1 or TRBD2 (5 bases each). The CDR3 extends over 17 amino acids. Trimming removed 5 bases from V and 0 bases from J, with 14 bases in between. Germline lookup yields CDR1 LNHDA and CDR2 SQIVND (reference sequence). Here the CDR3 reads CASSLPGRFSGANVLTF. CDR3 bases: TGTGCCAGTAGTCTACCGGGACGCTTCTCTGGGGCCAACGTCCTGACTTTC.

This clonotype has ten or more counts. CDR3 DNA sequence: TGCAGTGTATCGAATAGGCTTGGGACTAATGAAAAACTGTTTTTT. It codes for CSVSNRLGTNEKLFF. The J gene is TRBJ1-4, the V gene TRBV20-1; D not resolved. Trimming removed 7 bases at V and 2 bases at J, with 17 bases between. This CDR3 comprises 15 residues. CDR1 is DFQATT and CDR2 is SNEGSKA in the germline V gene (reference sequence).

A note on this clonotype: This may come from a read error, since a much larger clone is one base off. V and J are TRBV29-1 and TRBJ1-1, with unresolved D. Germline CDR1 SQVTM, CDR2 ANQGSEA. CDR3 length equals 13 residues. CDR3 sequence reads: CSVGKRMNNEAFF. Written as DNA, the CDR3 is TGCAGCGTTGGGAAACGGATGAACAATGAAGCTTTCTTT.

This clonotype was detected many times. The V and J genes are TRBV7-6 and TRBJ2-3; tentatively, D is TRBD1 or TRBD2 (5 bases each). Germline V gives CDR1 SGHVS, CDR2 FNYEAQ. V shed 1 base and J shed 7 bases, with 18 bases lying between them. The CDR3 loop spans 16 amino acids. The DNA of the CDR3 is TGTGCCAGCAGCTTAGGTTCGGCGGTGGGGACCTATACGCAGTATTTT. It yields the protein CASSLGSAVGTYTQYF.

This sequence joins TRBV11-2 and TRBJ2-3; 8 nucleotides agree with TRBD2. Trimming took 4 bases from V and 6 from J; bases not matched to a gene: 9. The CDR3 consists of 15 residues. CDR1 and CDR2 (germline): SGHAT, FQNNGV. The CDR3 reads CASSSPGGGGDTQYF. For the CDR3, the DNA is TGTGCCAGCAGCTCCCCGGGGGGGGGTGGGGATACGCAGTATTTT.

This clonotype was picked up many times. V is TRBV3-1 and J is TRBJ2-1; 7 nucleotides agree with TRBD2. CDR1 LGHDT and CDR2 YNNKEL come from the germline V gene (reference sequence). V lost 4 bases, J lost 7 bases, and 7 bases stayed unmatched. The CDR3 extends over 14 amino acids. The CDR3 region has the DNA TGTGCCAGCAGCCCTCAAGCGGGACTTAATGAGCAGTTCTTC. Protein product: CASSPQAGLNEQFF.

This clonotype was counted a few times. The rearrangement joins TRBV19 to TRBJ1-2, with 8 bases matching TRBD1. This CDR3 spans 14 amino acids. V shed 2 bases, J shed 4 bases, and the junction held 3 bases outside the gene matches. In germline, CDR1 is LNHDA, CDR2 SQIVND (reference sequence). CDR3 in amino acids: CASSIRTGTYGYTF. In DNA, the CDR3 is TGTGCCAGTAGTATAAGGACAGGGACCTATGGCTACACCTTC.

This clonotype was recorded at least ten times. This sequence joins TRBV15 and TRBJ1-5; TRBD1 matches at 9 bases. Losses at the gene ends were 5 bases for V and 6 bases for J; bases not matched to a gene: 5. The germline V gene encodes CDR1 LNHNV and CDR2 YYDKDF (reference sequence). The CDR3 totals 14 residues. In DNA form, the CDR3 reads TGTGCCACCAGCGGGACAGGGAGTCGTCAGCCCCAGCATTTT. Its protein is CATSGTGSRQPQHF. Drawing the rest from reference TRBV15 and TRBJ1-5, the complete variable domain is DAMVIQNPRYQVTQFGKPVTLSCSQTLNHNVMYWYQQKSSQAPKLLFHYYDKDFNNEADTPDNFQSRRPNTSFCFLDIRSPGLGDTAMYLCATSGTGSRQPQHFGDGTRLSIL.

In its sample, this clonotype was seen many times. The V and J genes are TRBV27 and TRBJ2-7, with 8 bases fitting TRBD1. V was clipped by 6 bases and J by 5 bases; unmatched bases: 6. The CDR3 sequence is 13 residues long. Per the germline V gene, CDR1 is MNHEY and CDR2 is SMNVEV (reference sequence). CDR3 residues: CASRSTGEHEQYF. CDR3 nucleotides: TGTGCCAGCAGATCGACAGGGGAACACGAGCAGTACTTC.